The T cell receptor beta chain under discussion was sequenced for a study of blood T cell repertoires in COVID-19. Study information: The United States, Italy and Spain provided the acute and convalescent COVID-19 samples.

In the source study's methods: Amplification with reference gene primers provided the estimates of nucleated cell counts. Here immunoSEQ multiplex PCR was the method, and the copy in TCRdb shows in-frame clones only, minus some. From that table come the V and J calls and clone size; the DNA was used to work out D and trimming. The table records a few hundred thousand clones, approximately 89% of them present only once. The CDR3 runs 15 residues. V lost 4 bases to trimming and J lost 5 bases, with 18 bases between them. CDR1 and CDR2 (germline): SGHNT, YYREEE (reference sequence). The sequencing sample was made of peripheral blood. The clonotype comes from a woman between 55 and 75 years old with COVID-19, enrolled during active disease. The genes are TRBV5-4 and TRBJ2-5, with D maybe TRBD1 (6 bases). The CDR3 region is CASSPLGAAEETQYF. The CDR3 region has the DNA TGTGCCAGCAGCCCCCTGGGGGCGGCCGAGGAGACCCAGTACTTC.